Presented here are 19 T cell receptor beta chains from one specimen sequenced in a study of T cells in narcolepsy listed by TCRdb under 2018. To prepare the library, the immunoSEQ multiplex PCR assay was applied. TCRdb's version of the immuneACCESS table is confined to in-frame rearrangements and falls short of the full clone set. An unresolved V gene accounts for under half of the shortfall where checked; the remainder is of unknown origin. The sample records tens of thousands of clones, around 75% of which are singletons. The ten largest clones add up to approximately 1% of the sample. Sequencing used CD45RA- memory CD4+ T cells from PBMCs. The intended sense of this specimen's cell subset or site label: memory T cells sorted ex vivo from peripheral blood. The receptors shown here come from a human donor with narcolepsy.

This chain uses TRBV6-1 with TRBJ2-2; 8 nucleotides line up with TRBD1. The J segment lost 0 bases and the V segment lost 10 bases, leaving 4 bases of the junction unmatched. The CDR3 runs 14 residues. Germline V gene data show CDR1 as MNHNS and CDR2 as SASEGT. The CDR3 nucleotides are TGTGCCACCCGGACAGGGCCGAACACCGGGGAGCTGTTTTTT. This sequence encodes CATRTGPNTGELFF.

V and J are TRBV28 and TRBJ1-4; D is perhaps TRBD1 (6 bases). V was clipped by 4 bases and J by 3 bases, with 12 bases between them. CDR1 is MDHEN and CDR2 is SYDVKM in the germline V gene. There are 15 residues in the CDR3. The CDR3 is CASSSPDSSNEKLFF. The CDR3 nucleotides are TGTGCCAGCAGTTCCCCGGACAGCTCTAATGAAAAACTGTTTTTT.

In its sample, this clone was seen once. The chain employs TRBV7-8 and TRBJ1-2; D ambiguous. The length of the CDR3 is 14 residues. Per the germline V gene, CDR1 is SGHVS and CDR2 is FQNEAQ. Trimming took 5 bases from V and 2 from J, leaving 12 bases between them. CDR3 DNA sequence: TGTGCCAGCAGCCCTAGAGACGGAAACTATGGCTACACCTTC. It encodes CASSPRDGNYGYTF.

The chain links TRBV9 to TRBJ2-2, with TRBD1 as a possible D gene (6 bases). This CDR3 spans 14 amino acids. Germline V CDR1 and CDR2: SGDLS, YYNGEE. The V and J ends lost 3 bases and 8 bases respectively, with 14 bases between them. DNA of the CDR3: TGTGCCAGCAGCGACAGGGCGCTAGGAGGGGAGCTGTTTTTT. It yields the protein CASSDRALGGELFF.

The gene calls are TRBV7-2 and TRBJ2-7; possibly TRBD1 for D (6 bases). Trimming shortened V by 5 bases and J by 2 bases, and 10 bases separated the two germline ends. This CDR3 has 13 amino acids. CDR1 and CDR2 from the germline V gene are SGHTA and FQGNSA. The chain's CDR3 is CASSPQGTYEQYF. The CDR3 region has the DNA TGTGCCAGCAGCCCTCAGGGGACCTACGAGCAGTACTTC.

The CDR3 DNA is TGTGCCAGCTCACCAAGGGGACAGGGACCAGATACGCAGTATTTT. Translated, it gives CASSPRGQGPDTQYF. The V gene is TRBV18, the J gene TRBJ2-3; 9 bases match TRBD1. The CDR3 runs 15 residues. Trimming took 2 bases from V and 4 from J; bases not matched to a gene: 4. Per the germline V gene, CDR1 is KGHSH and CDR2 is LQKENI.

The chain links TRBV7-8 to TRBJ2-3; no clear D. The CDR3 length is 13 residues. V was trimmed by 0 bases and J by 6 bases, leaving 7 bases between them. Per the germline V gene, CDR1 is SGHVS and CDR2 is FQNEAQ. The CDR3: CASSLAFLDTQYF. Written as DNA, the CDR3 is TGTGCCAGCAGCTTAGCGTTTCTTGATACGCAGTATTTT.

V usage is TRBV28 and J usage is TRBJ2-5; D call uncertain. The ends were cut back, 8 bases at V and 2 bases at J, with 3 bases in the middle. Germline V gives CDR1 MDHEN, CDR2 SYDVKM. The CDR3 length is 10 residues. The CDR3 here is CASAQETQYF. CDR3 DNA: TGTGCCAGCGCACAAGAGACCCAGTACTTC.

Of note for this clone: The junction and the germline gene differ at one end; a read error may be behind it. This chain joins TRBV7-6 and TRBJ2-2; a weak D match, TRBD2 (5 bases). CDR1 is SGHVS and CDR2 is FNYEAQ in the germline V gene. The CDR3 covers 14 residues. The CDR3 loop reads CASSLASNTGELFF. The DNA for the CDR3 is TGTGCCAGCAGCCTAGCTTCAAACACCGGGGAGCTGTTTTTT.

The V call is TRBV5-4, the J call TRBJ2-5; 10 bases fit TRBD2. TRBJ2-7 matches the DNA end more closely, so the J call is doubtful. The CDR3 is 14 amino acids. Germline V gene sequence: CDR1 SGHNT, CDR2 YYREEE (reference sequence). The CDR3 loop reads CASSLPSGSYEQYF. CDR3 coding DNA: TGTGCCAGCAGCCTGCCTAGCGGGAGCTACGAGCAGTACTTC.

This sequence joins TRBV30 and TRBJ1-6; D gene ambiguous. Germline V gives CDR1 GTSNPN, CDR2 SVGIG (reference sequence). This CDR3 region has 15 residues. V gave up 0 bases and J gave up 0 bases, with 6 bases separating them. The CDR3: CAWSVQSSYNSPLHF. The CDR3 DNA follows: TGTGCCTGGAGTGTACAAAGCTCCTATAATTCACCCCTCCACTTT.

The V gene is TRBV5-4, the J gene TRBJ1-2; perhaps TRBD1 as D (5 bases). The CDR3 spans 15 residues. The germline V gene has CDR1 SGHNT and CDR2 YYREEE (reference sequence). Trimming took off 0 bases at V and 2 bases at J, with 11 bases between the two ends. CDR3 bases: TGTGCCAGCAGCTTGGAATCGGCAGGGAACTATGGCTACACCTTC. Translated: CASSLESAGNYGYTF.

This chain connects TRBV10-3 to TRBJ2-1, with 8 bases fitting TRBD2. The CDR3 consists of 16 residues. Per germline, CDR1 ENHRY and CDR2 SYGVKD. Trimming removed 10 bases from V and 8 bases from J; junction bases left unmatched: 19. CDR3 sequence: CATAFSFNSGKDEQFF. The CDR3 region has the DNA TGTGCCACCGCCTTTAGCTTTAATAGCGGGAAGGATGAGCAGTTCTTC.

This sequence joins TRBV27 and TRBJ1-3; possibly TRBD1 for D (5 bases). This CDR3 has 15 residues. From germline, CDR1 is MNHEY and CDR2 SMNVEV (reference sequence). V shed 5 bases and J shed 1 base, with 12 bases lying between them. The CDR3 reads CASSLSGGSGNTIYF. The CDR3, as DNA: TGTGCCAGCAGTCTGTCCGGGGGATCTGGAAACACCATATATTTT.

The rearrangement links TRBV28 to TRBJ1-3; 11 nucleotides match TRBD1. CDR3 length: 16 amino acids. Germline lookup yields CDR1 MDHEN and CDR2 SYDVKM. The J segment lost 2 bases and the V segment lost 3 bases, leaving 3 bases of the junction unmatched. The CDR3 reads CASSFRTGGTGNTIYF. In DNA form, the CDR3 reads TGTGCCAGCAGTTTTCGGACAGGGGGCACTGGAAACACCATATATTTT. The full variable domain, with the rest looked up from reference TRBV28 and TRBJ1-3, is DVKVTQSSRYLVKRTGEKVFLECVQDMDHENMFWYRQDPGLGLRLIYFSYDVKMKEKGDIPEGYSVSREKKERFSLILESASTNQTSMYLCASSFRTGGTGNTIYFGEGSWLTVV.

This chain connects TRBV7-7 to TRBJ1-1; D unclear. The CDR3 totals 13 residues. V lost 10 bases and J 4 bases, leaving 16 bases between the germline ends. CDR1 SSHAT and CDR2 FNYEAQ come from the germline V gene (reference sequence). DNA of the CDR3: TGTGCCATTAGTCGCAATTACGGCACTGAAGCTTTCTTT. Its translation is CAISRNYGTEAFF.

V gene TRBV6-6 combines with J gene TRBJ2-2; 9 nucleotides agree with TRBD2. Germline-derived CDR1 and CDR2 are MNHNY and SVGAGI (reference sequence). This CDR3 has 16 amino acids. With 6 bases clipped from V and 5 bases from J, the junction kept 10 bases outside the gene matches. CDR3 region: CASRRGAGGGTGELFF. As DNA, the CDR3 is TGTGCCAGCAGACGAGGAGCGGGAGGAGGGACCGGGGAGCTGTTTTTT.

The chain recombines TRBV19 with TRBJ1-5, with D unclear. The germline V and J ends were trimmed by 1 base and 0 bases, with 16 bases remaining between them. The CDR3 is made up of 18 amino acids. The germline V gene encodes CDR1 LNHDA and CDR2 SQIVND (reference sequence). The chain's CDR3 is CASSIGGDLGDSNQPQHF. DNA for the CDR3: TGTGCCAGTAGTATAGGAGGAGACCTCGGGGATAGCAATCAGCCCCAGCATTTT.

V and J are TRBV30 and TRBJ1-6; 7 nucleotides line up with TRBD1. Looked up from germline, CDR1 is GTSNPN and CDR2 is SVGIG (reference sequence). J was trimmed by 6 bases and V by 3 bases; bases with no gene match: 2. CDR3 length: 13 residues. CDR3 residues: CAWRRDSNSPLHF. In DNA form, the CDR3 reads TGTGCCTGGAGGAGGGACAGTAATTCACCCCTCCACTTT.